This T cell receptor beta chain was observed in a study of response to subunit inactivated influenza vaccine listed by TCRdb under 2018. For the study in its entirety: Deep quantitative T cell receptor repertoire profiling was used in the study to track responses to a trivalent subunit inactivated influenza vaccine. Broader findings and caveats from the paper: The authors suggested that each seasonal influenza vaccination may recruit only a limited number of new T cells.

The germline V gene sets CDR1 to SGHDT and CDR2 to YYEEEE. Trimming takes 0 bases off V and 5 bases off J; junction bases not matched to a gene: 5. The CDR3 goes from the cysteine to the phenylalanine over 15 residues. Left in the record is the CDR3 DNA by itself, 45 bases read in frame from the first base. Libraries were constructed by RT-PCR. This sample was sequenced with an Illumina HiSeq 2500. The public reads were quality trimmed at Q25 with fastp and then assembled into clones with MiXCR by TCRdb, keeping productive beta chains. Each CDR3 protein gets just one entry, which takes the most common genes and DNA from the rows behind it. Within this sample are roughly 190,000 distinct CDR3 sequences, with 14% of them counted one time only. Together, the top ten hold 26% of the sample. Note on this clonotype: The clone's antigen remains unknown. No much larger clone exists at a distance of one base, and base qualities are not known.

This receptor was identified in a man over 45 who received an inactivated influenza vaccine. Donor details come from another sample of the same person, matched by shared clones. The sample in question was CD8+ T cells sorted from PBMCs, obtained 5 days after vaccination. The chain is encoded by TRBV5-6 joined to TRBJ2-5; TRBD1 matches 9 bases in the middle. The nucleotides are TGTGCCAGCAGCTTGGAAGAGGGGACAGGGGAGACCCAGTACTTC. Its protein product is CASSLEEGTGETQYF.